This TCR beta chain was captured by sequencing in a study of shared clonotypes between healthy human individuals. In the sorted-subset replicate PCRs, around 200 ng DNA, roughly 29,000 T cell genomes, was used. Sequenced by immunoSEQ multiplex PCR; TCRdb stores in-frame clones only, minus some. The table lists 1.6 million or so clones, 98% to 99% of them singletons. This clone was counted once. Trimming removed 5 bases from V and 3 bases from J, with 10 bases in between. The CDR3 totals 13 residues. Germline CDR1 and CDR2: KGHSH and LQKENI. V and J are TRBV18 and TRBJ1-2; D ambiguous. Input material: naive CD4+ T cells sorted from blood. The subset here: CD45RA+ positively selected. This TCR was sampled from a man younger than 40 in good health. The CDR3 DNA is TGTGCCAGCTCAGGAAACCTTGACTATGGCTACACCTTC. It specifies CASSGNLDYGYTF.